This TCR beta chain is from a study of T-cell memory formation after mild COVID-19. Whole-study context: There were largely donor-specific TCR clusters. Overall study findings and caveats: Nothing confirmed that second-wave clones peaking on day 37 were specific for SARS-CoV-2. Clones contracting over day 15 to 85 were CD4/CD8 balanced, with later expanders leaning CD4+.

Remarks on this clonotype: Its antigen is unidentified.

From 5'RACE with constant-segment primers came TCR alpha and TCR beta cDNA libraries that carried sample barcodes and UMIs. In TCRdb, the 5' RACE reads were re-called with MiXCR into one record per CDR3 protein. This sample carries 200,000 or so distinct CDR3 sequences, approximately 16% of them seen once, and the ten largest clones take under 2.5%. V gave up 4 bases and J gave up 1 base, with 17 bases separating them. Germline CDR1 and CDR2: SGHNT and YYREEE (reference sequence). The CDR3 covers 16 residues. This rearrangement joins TRBV5-4 to TRBJ2-5; D may match TRBD1 or TRBD2 (5 bases each). The clonotype was recovered from an adult woman who had mild COVID-19 (a few samples of this study predate the infection). Cell type and time point are not known. Sequencing was carried out using PBMCs or a T cell subset sorted from them (not recorded which). The CDR3 is CASSQGPSPRQETQYF. The CDR3 DNA reads as TGTGCCAGCAGCCAGGGACCTTCTCCCCGCCAAGAGACCCAGTACTTC.